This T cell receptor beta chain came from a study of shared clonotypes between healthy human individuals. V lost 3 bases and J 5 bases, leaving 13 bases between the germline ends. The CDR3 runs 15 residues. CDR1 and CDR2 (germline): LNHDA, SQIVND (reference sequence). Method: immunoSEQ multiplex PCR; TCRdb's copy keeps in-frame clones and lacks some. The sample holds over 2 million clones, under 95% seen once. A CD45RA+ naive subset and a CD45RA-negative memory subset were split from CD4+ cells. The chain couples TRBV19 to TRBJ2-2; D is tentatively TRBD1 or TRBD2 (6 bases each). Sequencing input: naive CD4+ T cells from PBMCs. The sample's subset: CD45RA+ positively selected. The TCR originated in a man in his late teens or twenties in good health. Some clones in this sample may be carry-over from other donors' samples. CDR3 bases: TGTGCCAGTAGTATTCGGGGGCGGAGAACCGGGGAGCTGTTTTTT. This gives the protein CASSIRGRRTGELFF.